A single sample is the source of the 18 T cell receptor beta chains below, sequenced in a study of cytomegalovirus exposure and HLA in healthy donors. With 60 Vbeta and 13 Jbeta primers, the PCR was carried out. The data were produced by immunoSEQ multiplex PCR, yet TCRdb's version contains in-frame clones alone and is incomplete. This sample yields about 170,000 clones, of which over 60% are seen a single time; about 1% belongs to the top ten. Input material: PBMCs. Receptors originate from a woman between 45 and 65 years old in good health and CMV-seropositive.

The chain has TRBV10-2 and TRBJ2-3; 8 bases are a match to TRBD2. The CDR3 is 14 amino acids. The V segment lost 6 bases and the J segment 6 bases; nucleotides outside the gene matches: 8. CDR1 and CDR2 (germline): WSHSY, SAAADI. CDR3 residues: CASSRAGGWDTQYF. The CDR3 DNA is TGCGCCAGCAGCCGCGCGGGGGGCTGGGATACGCAGTATTTT.

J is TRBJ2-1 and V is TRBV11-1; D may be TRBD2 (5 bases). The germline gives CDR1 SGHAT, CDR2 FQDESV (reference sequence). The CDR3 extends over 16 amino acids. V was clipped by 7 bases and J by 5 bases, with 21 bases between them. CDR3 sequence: CASIVNGAGVNNEQFF. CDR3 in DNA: TGTGCCAGCATCGTTAACGGCGCCGGGGTGAACAATGAGCAGTTCTTC.

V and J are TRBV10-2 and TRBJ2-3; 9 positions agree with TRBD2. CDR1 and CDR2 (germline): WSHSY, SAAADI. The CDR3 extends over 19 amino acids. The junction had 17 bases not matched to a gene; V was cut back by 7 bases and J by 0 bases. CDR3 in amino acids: CASKPEGSGGRLSTDTQYF. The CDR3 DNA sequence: TGCGCCAGCAAGCCCGAGGGGAGCGGGGGGAGGTTAAGCACAGATACGCAGTATTTT.

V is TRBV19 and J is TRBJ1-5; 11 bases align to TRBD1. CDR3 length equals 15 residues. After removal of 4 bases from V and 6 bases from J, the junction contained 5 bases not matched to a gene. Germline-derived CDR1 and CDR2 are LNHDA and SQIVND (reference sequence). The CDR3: CASSTGTGGGQPQHF. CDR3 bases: TGTGCCAGTAGTACTGGGACAGGGGGAGGTCAGCCCCAGCATTTT. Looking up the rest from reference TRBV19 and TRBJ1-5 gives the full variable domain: DGGITQSPKYLFRKEGQNVTLSCEQNLNHDAMYWYRQDPGQGLRLIYYSQIVNDFQKGDIAEGYSVSREKKESFPLTVTSAQKNPTAFYLCASSTGTGGGQPQHFGDGTRLSIL.

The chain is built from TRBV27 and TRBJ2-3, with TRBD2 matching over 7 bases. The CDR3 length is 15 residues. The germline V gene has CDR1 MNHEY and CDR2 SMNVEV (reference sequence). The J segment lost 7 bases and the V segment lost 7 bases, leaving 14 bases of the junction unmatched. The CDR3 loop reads CASMRWRERNNTQYF. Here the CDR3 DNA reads TGTGCCAGCATGAGGTGGCGGGAGAGGAATAATACGCAGTATTTT.

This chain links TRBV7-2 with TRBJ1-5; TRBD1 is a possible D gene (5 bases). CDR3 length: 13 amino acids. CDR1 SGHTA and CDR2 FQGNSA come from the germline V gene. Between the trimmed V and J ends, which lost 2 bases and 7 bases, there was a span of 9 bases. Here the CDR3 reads CASSLRGEQPQHF. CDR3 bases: TGTGCCAGCAGCTTACGGGGGGAGCAGCCCCAGCATTTT.

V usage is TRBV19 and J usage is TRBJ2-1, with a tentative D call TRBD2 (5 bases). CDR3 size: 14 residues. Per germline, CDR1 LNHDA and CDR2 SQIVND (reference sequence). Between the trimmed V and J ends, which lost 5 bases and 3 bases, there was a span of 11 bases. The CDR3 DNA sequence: TGTGCCAGTAGTTCTGCTAGCAGCTACAATGAGCAGTTCTTC. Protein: CASSSASSYNEQFF.

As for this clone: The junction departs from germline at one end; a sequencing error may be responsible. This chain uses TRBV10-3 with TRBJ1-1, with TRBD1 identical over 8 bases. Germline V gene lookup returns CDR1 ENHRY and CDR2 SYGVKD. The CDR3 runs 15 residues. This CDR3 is CATNSGQGLNAEAFF. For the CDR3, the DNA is TGTGCCACGAACTCCGGACAGGGTTTGAACGCTGAAGCTTTCTTT.

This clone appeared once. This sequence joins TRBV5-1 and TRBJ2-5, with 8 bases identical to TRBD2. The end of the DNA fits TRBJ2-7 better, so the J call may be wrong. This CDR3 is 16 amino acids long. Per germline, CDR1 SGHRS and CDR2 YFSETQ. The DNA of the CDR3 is TGCGCCAGCAGCTTTCGAGGCGGGGGGCCCCCCTACGAGCAGTACTTC. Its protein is CASSFRGGGPPYEQYF.

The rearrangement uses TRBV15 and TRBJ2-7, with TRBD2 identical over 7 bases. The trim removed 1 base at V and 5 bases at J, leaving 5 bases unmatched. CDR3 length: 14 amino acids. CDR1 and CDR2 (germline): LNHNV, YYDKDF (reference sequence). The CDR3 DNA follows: TGTGCCACCAGCAGAGGAGGCGGGGGAAACGAGCAGTACTTC. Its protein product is CATSRGGGGNEQYF.

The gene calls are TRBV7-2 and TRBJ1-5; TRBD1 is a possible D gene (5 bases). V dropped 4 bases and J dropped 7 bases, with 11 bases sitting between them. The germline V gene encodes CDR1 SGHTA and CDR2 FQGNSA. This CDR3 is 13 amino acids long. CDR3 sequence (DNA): TGTGCCAGCAGCTCGGGACTCGCACAGCCCCAGCATTTT. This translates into CASSSGLAQPQHF.

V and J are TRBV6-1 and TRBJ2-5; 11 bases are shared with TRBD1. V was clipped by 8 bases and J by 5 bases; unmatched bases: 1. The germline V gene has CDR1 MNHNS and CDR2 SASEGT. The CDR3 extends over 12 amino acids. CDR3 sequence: CASGDRGETQYF. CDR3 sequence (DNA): TGTGCCAGCGGGGACAGGGGGGAGACCCAGTACTTC.

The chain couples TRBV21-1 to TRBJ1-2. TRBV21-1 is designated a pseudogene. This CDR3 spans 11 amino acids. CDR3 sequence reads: CASSTGDGYTF. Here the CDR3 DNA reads TGTGCCAGCAGCACGGGGGATGGCTACACCTTC.

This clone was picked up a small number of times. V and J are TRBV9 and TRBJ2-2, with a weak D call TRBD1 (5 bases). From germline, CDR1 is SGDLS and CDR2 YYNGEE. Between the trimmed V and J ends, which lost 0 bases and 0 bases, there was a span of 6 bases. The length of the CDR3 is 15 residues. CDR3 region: CASSVGRANTGELFF. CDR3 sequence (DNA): TGTGCCAGCAGCGTAGGCAGGGCGAACACCGGGGAGCTGTTTTTT.

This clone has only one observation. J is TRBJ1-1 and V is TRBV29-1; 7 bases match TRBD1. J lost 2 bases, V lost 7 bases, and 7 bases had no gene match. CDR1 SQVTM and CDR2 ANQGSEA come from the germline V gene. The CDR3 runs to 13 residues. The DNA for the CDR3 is TGCAGCGGGAAGGGACAGTCCAACACTGAAGCTTTCTTT. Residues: CSGKGQSNTEAFF.

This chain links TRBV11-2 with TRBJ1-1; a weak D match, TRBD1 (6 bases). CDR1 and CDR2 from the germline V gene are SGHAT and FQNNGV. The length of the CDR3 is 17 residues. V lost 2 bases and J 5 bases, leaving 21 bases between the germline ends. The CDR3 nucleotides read TGTGCCAGCAGCTTATCCCGGACAGTTGGGAGTCCGACTGAAGCTTTCTTT. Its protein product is CASSLSRTVGSPTEAFF.

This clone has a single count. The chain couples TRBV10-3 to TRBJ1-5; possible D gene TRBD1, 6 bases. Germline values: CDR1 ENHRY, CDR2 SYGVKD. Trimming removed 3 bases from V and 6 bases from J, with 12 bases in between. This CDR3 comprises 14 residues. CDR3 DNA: TGTGCCATCAGTGAAGGGGGAGACGGTCAGCCCCAGCATTTT. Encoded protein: CAISEGGDGQPQHF.

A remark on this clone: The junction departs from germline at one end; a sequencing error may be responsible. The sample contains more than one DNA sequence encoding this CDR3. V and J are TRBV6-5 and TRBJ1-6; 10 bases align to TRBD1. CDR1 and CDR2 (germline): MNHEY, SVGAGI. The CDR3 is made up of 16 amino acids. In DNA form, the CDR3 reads TGTGCCAGCAGTTACAGGACAGGGGGGCTAAATTCCCCCCTCCACTTT. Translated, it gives CASSYRTGGLNSPLHF.